This T cell receptor (beta chain) was recovered during a study of blood T cell repertoires in COVID-19. The CDR3 contains 15 residues. The germline V gene has CDR1 MNHNS and CDR2 SASEGT. V trimming: 0 bases; J trimming: 6 bases; junction bases outside the gene matches: 5. TCRdb's table, derived via immunoSEQ multiplex PCR, lists solely in-frame clones and lacks some. Of some 370,000 clones listed, around 89% are singletons. The TCR sequence derives from a man aged 35 to 55 with acute or convalescent COVID-19. This sequence joins TRBV6-1 and TRBJ1-5, with 7 bases that match TRBD1. Sequencing used peripheral blood. The CDR3 protein is CASSEALEGAQPQHF. CDR3 nucleotides: TGTGCCAGCAGTGAAGCGCTGGAGGGGGCTCAGCCCCAGCATTTT.